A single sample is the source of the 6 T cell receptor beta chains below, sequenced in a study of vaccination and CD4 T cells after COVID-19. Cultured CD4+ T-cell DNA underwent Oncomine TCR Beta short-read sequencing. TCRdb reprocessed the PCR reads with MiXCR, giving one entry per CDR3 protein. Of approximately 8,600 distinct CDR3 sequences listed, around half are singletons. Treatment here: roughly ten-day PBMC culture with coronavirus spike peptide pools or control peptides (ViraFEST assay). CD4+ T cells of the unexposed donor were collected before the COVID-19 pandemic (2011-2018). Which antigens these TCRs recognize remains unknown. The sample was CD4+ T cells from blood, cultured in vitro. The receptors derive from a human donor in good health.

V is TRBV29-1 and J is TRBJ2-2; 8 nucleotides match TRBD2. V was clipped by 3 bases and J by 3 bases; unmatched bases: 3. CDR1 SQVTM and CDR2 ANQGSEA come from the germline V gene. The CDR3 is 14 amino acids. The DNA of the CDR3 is TGCAGCGTTGACTTAGCGGGATACACCGGGGAGCTGTTTTTT. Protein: CSVDLAGYTGELFF.

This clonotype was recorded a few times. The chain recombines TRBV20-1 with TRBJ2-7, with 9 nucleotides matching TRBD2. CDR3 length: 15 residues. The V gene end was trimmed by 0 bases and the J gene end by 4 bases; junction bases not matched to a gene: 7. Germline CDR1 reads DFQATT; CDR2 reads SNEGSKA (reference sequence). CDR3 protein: CSARDMAGGRYEQYF. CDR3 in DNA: TGCAGTGCTAGAGATATGGCGGGAGGGAGGTACGAGCAGTACTTC.

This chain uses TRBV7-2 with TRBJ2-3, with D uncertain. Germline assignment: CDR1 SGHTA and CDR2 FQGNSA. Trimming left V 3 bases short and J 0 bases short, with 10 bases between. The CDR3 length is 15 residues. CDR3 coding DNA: TGTGCCAGCAGCTTCATGGGCGCGAGCACAGATACGCAGTATTTT. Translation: CASSFMGASTDTQYF.

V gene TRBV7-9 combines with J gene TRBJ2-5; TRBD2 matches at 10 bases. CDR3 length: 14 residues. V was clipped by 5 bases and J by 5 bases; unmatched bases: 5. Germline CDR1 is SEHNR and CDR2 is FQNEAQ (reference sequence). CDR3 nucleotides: TGTGCCAGCAGCCCTAGCGGGAGTGGGGAGACCCAGTACTTC. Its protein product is CASSPSGSGETQYF.

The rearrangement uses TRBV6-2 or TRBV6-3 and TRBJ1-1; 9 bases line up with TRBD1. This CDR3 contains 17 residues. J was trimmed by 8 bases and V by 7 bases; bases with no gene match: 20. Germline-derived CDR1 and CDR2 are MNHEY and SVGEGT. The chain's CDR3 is CASNTWRPTGGPAEAFF. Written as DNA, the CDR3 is TGTGCCAGCAACACTTGGCGGCCCACAGGGGGCCCCGCAGAAGCTTTCTTT.

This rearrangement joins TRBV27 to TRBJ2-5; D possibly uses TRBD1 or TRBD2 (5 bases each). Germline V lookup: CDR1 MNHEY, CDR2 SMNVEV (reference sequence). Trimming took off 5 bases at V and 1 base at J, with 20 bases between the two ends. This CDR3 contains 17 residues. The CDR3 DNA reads TGTGCCAGCAGTCCCCTGGGGGTTAACAACCCCCAAGAGACCCAGTACTTC. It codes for CASSPLGVNNPQETQYF.